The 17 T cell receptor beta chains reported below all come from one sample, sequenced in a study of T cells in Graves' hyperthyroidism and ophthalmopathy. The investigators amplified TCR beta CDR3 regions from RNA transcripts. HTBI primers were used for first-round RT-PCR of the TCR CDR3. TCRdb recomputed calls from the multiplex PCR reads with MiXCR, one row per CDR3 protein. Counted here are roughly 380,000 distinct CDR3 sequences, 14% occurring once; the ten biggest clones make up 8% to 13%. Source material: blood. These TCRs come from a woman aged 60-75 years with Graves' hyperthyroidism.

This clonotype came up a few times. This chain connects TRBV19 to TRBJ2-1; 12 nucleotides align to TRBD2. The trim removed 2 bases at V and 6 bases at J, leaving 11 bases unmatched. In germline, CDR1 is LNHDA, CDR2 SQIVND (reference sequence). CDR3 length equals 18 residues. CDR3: CASSILGLAGSRGNEQFF. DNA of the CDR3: TGTGCCAGTAGTATATTAGGACTAGCGGGAAGTAGGGGCAATGAGCAGTTCTTC.

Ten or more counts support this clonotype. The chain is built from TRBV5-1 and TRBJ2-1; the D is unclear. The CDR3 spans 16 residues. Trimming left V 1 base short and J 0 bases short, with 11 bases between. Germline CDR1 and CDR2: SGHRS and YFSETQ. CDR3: CASSLSGNPSYNEQFF. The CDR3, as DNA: TGCGCCAGCAGCTTGAGTGGGAACCCCTCCTACAATGAGCAGTTCTTC.

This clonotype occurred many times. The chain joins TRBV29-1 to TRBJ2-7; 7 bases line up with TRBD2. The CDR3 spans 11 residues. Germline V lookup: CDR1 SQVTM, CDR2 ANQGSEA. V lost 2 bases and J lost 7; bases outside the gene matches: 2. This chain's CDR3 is CSVEQGGEQYF. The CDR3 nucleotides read TGCAGCGTTGAACAGGGAGGGGAGCAGTACTTC.

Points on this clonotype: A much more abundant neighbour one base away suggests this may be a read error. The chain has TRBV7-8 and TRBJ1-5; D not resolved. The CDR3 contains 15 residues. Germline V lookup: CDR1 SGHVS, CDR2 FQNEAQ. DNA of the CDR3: TGTGCCAGCAGTCAAACCTGGGTTCCCAATCAGCCCCAGAATTTT. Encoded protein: CASSQTWVPNQPQNF.

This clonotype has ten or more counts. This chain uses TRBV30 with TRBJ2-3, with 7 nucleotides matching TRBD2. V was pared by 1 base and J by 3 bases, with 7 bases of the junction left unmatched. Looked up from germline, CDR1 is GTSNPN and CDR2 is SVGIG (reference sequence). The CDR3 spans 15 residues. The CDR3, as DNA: TGTGCCTGGAGTGGTAATAGCGGGCTAACAGATACGCAGTATTTT. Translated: CAWSGNSGLTDTQYF.

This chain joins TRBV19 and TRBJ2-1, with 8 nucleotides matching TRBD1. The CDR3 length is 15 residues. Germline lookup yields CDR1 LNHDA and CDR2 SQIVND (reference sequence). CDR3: CTTPTGVHSYNEQFF. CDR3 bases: TGTACCACTCCGACAGGGGTCCATTCCTACAATGAGCAGTTCTTC.

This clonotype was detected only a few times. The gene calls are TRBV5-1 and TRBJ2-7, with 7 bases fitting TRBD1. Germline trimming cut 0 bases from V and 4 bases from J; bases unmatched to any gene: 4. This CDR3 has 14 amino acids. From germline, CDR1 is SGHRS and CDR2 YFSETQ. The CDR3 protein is CASSLAPGQYEQYF. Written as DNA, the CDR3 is TGCGCCAGCAGCTTGGCCCCGGGACAGTACGAGCAGTACTTC.

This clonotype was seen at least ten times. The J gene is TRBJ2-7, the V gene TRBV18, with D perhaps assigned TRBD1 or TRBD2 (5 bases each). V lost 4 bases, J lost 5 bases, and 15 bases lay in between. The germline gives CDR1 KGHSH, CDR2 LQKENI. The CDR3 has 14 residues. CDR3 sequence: CASSRVWDGDEQYF. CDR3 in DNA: TGTGCCAGCTCACGTGTCTGGGACGGCGACGAGCAGTACTTC.

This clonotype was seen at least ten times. CDR3 DNA: TGTGCCAGCAGGGCGGGACAACTCTATGGCTACACCTTC. Protein sequence: CASRAGQLYGYTF. V and J are TRBV12-3 or TRBV12-4 and TRBJ1-2; D is possibly TRBD1 (6 bases). Trimming shortened V by 6 bases and J by 4 bases, and 12 bases separated the two germline ends. The CDR3 totals 13 residues.

Here the CDR3 DNA reads TGCAGCGTTGAGTGGAACAGGGGAGAGACCCAGTACTTC. Its protein product is CSVEWNRGETQYF. This chain connects TRBV29-1 to TRBJ2-5; 7 bases line up with TRBD1. The germline gives CDR1 SQVTM, CDR2 ANQGSEA. This CDR3 has 13 amino acids. Trimming cost V 3 bases and J 4 bases; bases outside gene matches: 5. Based on the CDR3 plus reference TRBV29-1 and TRBJ2-5, the full variable domain is SAVISQKPSRDICQRGTSLTIQCQVDSQVTMMFWYRQQPGQSLTLIATANQGSEATYESGFVIDKFPISRPNLTFSTLTVSNMSPEDSSIYLCSVEWNRGETQYFGPGTRLLVL.

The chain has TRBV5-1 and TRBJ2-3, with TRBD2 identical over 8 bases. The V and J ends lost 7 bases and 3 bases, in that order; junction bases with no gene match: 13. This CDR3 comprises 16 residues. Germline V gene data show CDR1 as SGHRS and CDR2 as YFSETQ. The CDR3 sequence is CASGTPIGGRTDTQYF. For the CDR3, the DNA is TGCGCCAGCGGCACTCCGATAGGCGGGAGGACAGATACGCAGTATTTT. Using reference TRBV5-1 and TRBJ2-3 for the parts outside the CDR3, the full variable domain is KAGVTQTPRYLIKTRGQQVTLSCSPISGHRSVSWYQQTPGQGLQFLFEYFSETQRNKGNFPGRFSGRQFSNSRSEMNVSTLELGDSALYLCASGTPIGGRTDTQYFGPGTRLTVL.

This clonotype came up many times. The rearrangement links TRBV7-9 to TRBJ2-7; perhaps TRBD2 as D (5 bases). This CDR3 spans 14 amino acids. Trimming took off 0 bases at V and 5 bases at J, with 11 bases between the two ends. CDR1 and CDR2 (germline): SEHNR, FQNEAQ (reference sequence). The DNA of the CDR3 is TGTGCCAGCAGCTTAGCGGGAGTGCAAAACGAGCAGTACTTC. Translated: CASSLAGVQNEQYF. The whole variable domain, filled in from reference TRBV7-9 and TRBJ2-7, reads DTGVSQNPRHKITKRGQNVTFRCDPISEHNRLYWYRQTLGQGPEFLTYFQNEAQLEKSRLLSDRFSAERPKGSFSTLEIQRTEQGDSAMYLCASSLAGVQNEQYFGPGTRLTVT.

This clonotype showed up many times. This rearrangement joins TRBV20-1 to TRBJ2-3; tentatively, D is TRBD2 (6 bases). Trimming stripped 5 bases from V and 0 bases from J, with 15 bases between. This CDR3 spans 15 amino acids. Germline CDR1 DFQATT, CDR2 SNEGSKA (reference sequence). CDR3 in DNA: TGCAGTGCTCCCGTTAGCGGTACTAGCACAGATACGCAGTATTTT. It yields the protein CSAPVSGTSTDTQYF.

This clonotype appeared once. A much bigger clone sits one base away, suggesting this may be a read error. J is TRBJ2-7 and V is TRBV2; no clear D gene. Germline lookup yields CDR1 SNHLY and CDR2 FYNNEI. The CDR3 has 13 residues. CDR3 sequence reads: CVSSDHGSYEQYF. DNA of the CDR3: TGTGTCAGCAGTGATCACGGCTCCTACGAGCAGTACTTC.

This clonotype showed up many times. The CDR3 loop reads CSASASVSTDTQYF. The CDR3 bases are TGCAGTGCATCCGCTAGCGTCAGCACAGATACGCAGTATTTT. The V and J genes are TRBV20-1 and TRBJ2-3; D possibly corresponds to TRBD2 (6 bases). Germline CDR1 and CDR2: DFQATT and SNEGSKA (reference sequence). The CDR3 totals 14 residues. The V and J ends lost 6 bases and 0 bases respectively, with 13 bases between them.

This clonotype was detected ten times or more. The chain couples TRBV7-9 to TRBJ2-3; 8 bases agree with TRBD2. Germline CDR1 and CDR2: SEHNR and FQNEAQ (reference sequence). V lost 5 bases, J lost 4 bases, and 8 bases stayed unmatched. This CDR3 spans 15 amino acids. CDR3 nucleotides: TGTGCCAGCAGCCCAAGGACTAGCTACCCAGATACGCAGTATTTT. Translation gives CASSPRTSYPDTQYF.

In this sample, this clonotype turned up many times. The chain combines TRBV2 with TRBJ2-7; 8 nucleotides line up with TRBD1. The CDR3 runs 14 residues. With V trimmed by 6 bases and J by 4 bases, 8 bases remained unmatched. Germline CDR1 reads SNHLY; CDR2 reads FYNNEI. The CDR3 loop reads CASRPRTGIYEQYF. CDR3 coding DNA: TGTGCCAGCAGGCCCAGGACAGGGATTTACGAGCAGTACTTC. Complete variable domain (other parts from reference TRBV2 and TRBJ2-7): EPEVTQTPSHQVTQMGQEVILRCVPISNHLYFYWYRQILGQKVEFLVSFYNNEISEKSEIFDDQFSVERPDGSNFTLKIRSTKLEDSAMYFCASRPRTGIYEQYFGPGTRLTVT.